These 32 T cell receptor beta chains share one sample of origin, sequenced in a study of molecular identifiers for immune sequencing clone quantification. In TCRdb, the PCR reads were re-called with MiXCR into one record per CDR3 protein. Found here are around 480,000 distinct CDR3 sequences, about a fifth of them singletons; the top ten hold around 0.84%. Sequencing used naive CD8+ T cells from blood, with Jurkat cell RNA spiked in. Subset: FACS-sorted CD8+CD4-CCR7+CD45RA+ naive T cells. These receptor sequences come from a human donor in good health. Some libraries in this study had Jurkat cell RNA spiked in.

On this clonotype: This may stem from a read error, because a much larger clone lies one nucleotide away. The J gene is TRBJ2-5, the V gene TRBV20-1; TRBD2 aligns across 7 bases. Germline V CDR1 and CDR2: DFQATT, SNEGSKA (reference sequence). The CDR3 totals 13 residues. The CDR3: CNARASGRETQYF. Written as DNA, the CDR3 is TGCAATGCTAGGGCTAGCGGTCGCGAGACCCAGTACTTC.

This clonotype was counted ten times or more. In DNA form, the CDR3 reads TGTGCCAGCAGCTTACGACTTGGGAACACTGAAGCTTTCTTT. Translating gives CASSLRLGNTEAFF. The rearrangement uses TRBV13 and TRBJ1-1; no reliable D call. The CDR3 spans 14 residues. Looked up from germline, CDR1 is PRHDT and CDR2 is FYEKMQ (reference sequence). The germline V and J ends were trimmed by 2 bases and 1 base, with 8 bases remaining between them.

This clonotype was seen at least ten times. The chain joins TRBV19 to TRBJ2-7, with TRBD1 as a possible D gene (5 bases). CDR3 length: 13 amino acids. Germline V lookup: CDR1 LNHDA, CDR2 SQIVND (reference sequence). The V end was cut by 6 bases, the J end by 1 base, with 10 bases between. CDR3 bases: TGTGCCAGTAGAGCCGGACAATCCTACGAGCAGTACTTC. Translating it yields CASRAGQSYEQYF.

This CDR3 is CASSTVTNYEQYF. The DNA for the CDR3 is TGTGCCTCGTCGACAGTGACCAACTACGAGCAGTACTTC. The chain uses TRBV30 and TRBJ2-7; D is perhaps TRBD1 (5 bases). The CDR3 extends over 13 amino acids. The V gene's germline CDR1 is GTSNPN and CDR2 SVGIG (reference sequence). The V and J ends lost 7 bases and 3 bases respectively, with 16 bases between them.

J is TRBJ1-2 and V is TRBV4-1, with D possibly being TRBD1 (5 bases). This CDR3 region has 15 residues. The V gene's germline CDR1 is MGHRA and CDR2 YSYEKL. Deletions cut 0 bases from V and 5 bases from J, with 13 bases between. The CDR3 loop reads CASSQDPQGSYGYTF. Here the CDR3 DNA reads TGCGCCAGCAGCCAAGATCCCCAGGGCTCATATGGCTACACCTTC.

CDR3 region: CASSLRLAGEADYEQYF. CDR3 DNA: TGTGCCAGCAGTTTGCGGCTAGCGGGAGAGGCGGATTACGAGCAGTACTTC. V and J are TRBV28 and TRBJ2-7, with TRBD2 matching 10 bases. Germline V CDR1 and CDR2: MDHEN, SYDVKM. This CDR3 spans 17 amino acids. V lost 3 bases and J lost 4; bases outside the gene matches: 12.

This clonotype occurred a few times. This chain uses TRBV3-1 with TRBJ2-7; no reliable D call. The germline V gene encodes CDR1 LGHDT and CDR2 YNNKEL (reference sequence). V was shortened by 1 base and J by 2 bases, with 6 bases between the two germline ends. The CDR3 is 13 amino acids. The chain's CDR3 is CASSQGIPYEQYF. The CDR3 DNA is TGTGCCAGCAGCCAAGGGATTCCCTACGAGCAGTACTTC.

The rearrangement joins TRBV14 to TRBJ2-7; the match to TRBD1 covers 7 bases. With V trimmed by 8 bases and J by 2 bases, 6 bases remained unmatched. The CDR3 extends over 13 amino acids. Germline V lookup: CDR1 SGHDN, CDR2 FVKESK. CDR3 sequence (DNA): TGTGCCAGCTCTATACAGGGGCCCTACGAGCAGTACTTC. It yields the protein CASSIQGPYEQYF.

This clonotype was observed at least ten times. In DNA, the CDR3 is TGTGCCAGCAGCATCGGACTAGGAGGTTACGAGCAGTACTTC. It yields the protein CASSIGLGGYEQYF. The rearrangement links TRBV13 to TRBJ2-7; TRBD2 aligns across 7 bases. V gave up 5 bases and J gave up 4 bases; unmatched junction bases: 8. From germline, CDR1 is PRHDT and CDR2 FYEKMQ (reference sequence). The CDR3 consists of 14 residues.

Many counts were recorded for this clonotype. The chain joins TRBV20-1 to TRBJ2-7; D gene unclear. Germline V gene lookup returns CDR1 DFQATT and CDR2 SNEGSKA (reference sequence). Trimming took 0 bases from V and 8 from J, leaving 11 bases between them. The CDR3 has 12 residues. Written as DNA, the CDR3 is TGCAGTGCTAGAGAGGACCTGAGGAAGCAGTACTTC. Encoded protein: CSAREDLRKQYF.

The chain couples TRBV2 to TRBJ2-5; weak D call: TRBD2 (7 bases). The germline CDR1 and CDR2 sequences are SNHLY and FYNNEI. Between the trimmed V and J ends, which lost 9 bases and 4 bases, there was a span of 15 bases. The CDR3 contains 13 residues. The DNA of the CDR3 is TGTGCCAGAAGCGGGACACCAGGAGAGACCCAGTACTTC. Amino acids: CARSGTPGETQYF.

The genes are TRBV27 and TRBJ2-7, with D perhaps assigned TRBD1 or TRBD2 (5 bases each). The CDR3 consists of 13 residues. V lost 3 bases and J 1 base, leaving 7 bases between the germline ends. Germline assignment: CDR1 MNHEY and CDR2 SMNVEV (reference sequence). In nucleotides, the CDR3 is TGTGCCAGCAGTTTCGAGGGGTCCTACGAGCAGTACTTC. Translation gives CASSFEGSYEQYF.

This clonotype was counted ten times or more. The rearrangement uses TRBV4-3 and TRBJ1-3; TRBD1 is a possible D gene (5 bases). Germline values: CDR1 LGHNA, CDR2 YSLEER. With 1 base removed from V and 3 bases from J, the gap between germline ends came to 13 bases. The CDR3 sequence is 16 residues long. CDR3 DNA sequence: TGCGCCAGCAGCCAAGTTTTCCCACAGGTTGGAAACACCATATATTTT. Translated: CASSQVFPQVGNTIYF.

This clonotype has more than one count but fewer than ten. V and J are TRBV12-3 or TRBV12-4 and TRBJ1-5; D uncertain. V was clipped by 5 bases and J by 3 bases, with 14 bases between them. The length of the CDR3 is 15 residues. CDR3: CASSSLGVNNQPQHF. CDR3 sequence (DNA): TGTGCCAGCAGTAGTTTAGGCGTAAACAATCAGCCCCAGCATTTT.

This clonotype showed up just a few times. The chain is built from TRBV24-1 and TRBJ2-5; perhaps TRBD2 as D (6 bases). V was trimmed by 5 bases and J by 1 base, leaving 19 bases between them. Germline CDR1 KGHDR, CDR2 SFDVKD. CDR3 length: 17 amino acids. CDR3 nucleotides: TGTGCCACCAGTGGCCCAAGTCGGGGGAGCCTCCAAGAGACCCAGTACTTC. Encoded protein: CATSGPSRGSLQETQYF.

This clonotype turned up a few times. The gene calls are TRBV4-1 and TRBJ1-2; D gene ambiguous. CDR1 is MGHRA and CDR2 is YSYEKL in the germline V gene. The CDR3 sequence is 14 residues long. The V end was cut by 3 bases, the J end by 7 bases, with 15 bases between. The CDR3, as DNA: TGCGCCAGCAGCCAGATAGCAGGTTGGCGTGGCTACACCTTC. Translated, it gives CASSQIAGWRGYTF.

Worth noting for this clonotype: A clone one base away is much larger, so this may be a read error. V is TRBV28 and J is TRBJ1-1; D is uncertain. The germline gives CDR1 MDHEN, CDR2 SYDVKM. Trimming pared 7 bases from V and 11 bases from J, leaving 20 bases between. The CDR3 loop spans 13 amino acids. CDR3 in DNA: TGTGCCAGCACCATTCGGGCAGCCGTGGCGGCTTTCTTT. Translated: CASTIRAAVAAFF.

This clonotype has a count of ten or more. V is TRBV29-1 and J is TRBJ1-2; D gene ambiguous. CDR3 length equals 13 residues. Trimming shortened V by 1 base and J by 3 bases, and 9 bases separated the two germline ends. Germline assignment: CDR1 SQVTM and CDR2 ANQGSEA. CDR3 amino acids: CSVEGVYDYGYTF. Written as DNA, the CDR3 is TGCAGCGTTGAAGGGGTATATGACTATGGCTACACCTTC.

This clonotype has just a few counts. V usage is TRBV19 and J usage is TRBJ2-1, with 10 bases aligning to TRBD1. With V trimmed by 3 bases and J by 7 bases, 6 bases remained unmatched. The CDR3 extends over 15 amino acids. Germline V gene lookup returns CDR1 LNHDA and CDR2 SQIVND (reference sequence). The CDR3 sequence is CASSIGQGVRNEQFF. The CDR3 DNA sequence: TGTGCCAGTAGTATCGGACAGGGGGTTAGGAATGAGCAGTTCTTC. Looking up the rest from reference TRBV19 and TRBJ2-1 gives the full variable domain: DGGITQSPKYLFRKEGQNVTLSCEQNLNHDAMYWYRQDPGQGLRLIYYSQIVNDFQKGDIAEGYSVSREKKESFPLTVTSAQKNPTAFYLCASSIGQGVRNEQFFGPGTRLTVL.

This clonotype was picked up many times. The J gene is TRBJ2-3, the V gene TRBV27; 10 bases map to TRBD2. V was clipped by 7 bases and J by 4 bases; unmatched bases: 5. The V gene's germline CDR1 is MNHEY and CDR2 SMNVEV (reference sequence). This CDR3 region has 14 residues. The CDR3 DNA reads as TGTGCCAGCATATCGGGACTAGCGCCAGATACGCAGTATTTT. It codes for CASISGLAPDTQYF.

This clonotype has just a few counts. CDR3 sequence reads: CASSQESGPSSYEQYF. The CDR3 bases are TGCGCCAGCAGCCAAGAAAGCGGGCCTAGCTCCTACGAGCAGTACTTC. The chain employs TRBV4-3 and TRBJ2-7, with D perhaps matching TRBD2 (6 bases). Germline CDR1 is LGHNA and CDR2 is YSLEER. V lost 0 bases to trimming and J lost 0 bases, with 12 bases between them. This CDR3 comprises 16 residues.

Worth noting for this clonotype: A much larger clonotype is one base distant, so this may be a read error. V is TRBV4-1 and J is TRBJ1-3; no clear D. This CDR3 has 14 residues. Germline V gene data show CDR1 as MGHRA and CDR2 as YSYEKL. Here the CDR3 reads CVSSFIERGNTIYF. CDR3 DNA: TGCGTCAGCAGCTTTATTGAACGTGGAAACACCATATATTTT.

This clonotype is a singleton in its sample. A read error is possible here, since a much larger clone lies one base away. This chain links TRBV2 with TRBJ2-7; maybe TRBD1 (6 bases). CDR3 size: 16 residues. Per the germline V gene, CDR1 is SNHLY and CDR2 is FYNNEI. This CDR3 is CASREVAGASSYEQYF. The DNA for the CDR3 is TGTGCCAGCAGGGAAGTAGCAGGGGCGAGCTCCTACGAGCAGTACTTC. Variable domain in full (rest from reference TRBV2 and TRBJ2-7): EPEVTQTPSHQVTQMGQEVILRCVPISNHLYFYWYRQILGQKVEFLVSFYNNEISEKSEIFDDQFSVERPDGSNFTLKIRSTKLEDSAMYFCASREVAGASSYEQYFGPGTRLTVT.

This clonotype has more than one count but fewer than ten. The chain links TRBV11-2 to TRBJ2-3; 9 bases map to TRBD2. The CDR3 runs to 19 residues. Germline V gene lookup returns CDR1 SGHAT and CDR2 FQNNGV. The junction had 12 bases not matched to a gene; V was cut back by 0 bases and J by 2 bases. For the CDR3, the DNA is TGTGCCAGCAGCTTAGATCCCCTTAGCGGGAGCGTGATCACAGATACGCAGTATTTT. Its translation: CASSLDPLSGSVITDTQYF.

This clonotype has a count of ten or more. V and J are TRBV30 and TRBJ2-1; the D gene is possibly TRBD2 (7 bases). V was cut by 2 bases and J by 13 bases, with 21 bases left in between. This CDR3 contains 14 residues. Germline-derived CDR1 and CDR2 are GTSNPN and SVGIG (reference sequence). The CDR3 reads CAWSLRGALQGQFF. Written as DNA, the CDR3 is TGTGCCTGGAGTCTCCGGGGGGCTCTACAGGGACAGTTCTTC.

This clonotype showed up many times. For the CDR3, the DNA is TGTGCCAGCAGTTATAAGAGGGGGCGCGAATTAGACACTGAAGCTTTCTTT. This translates into CASSYKRGRELDTEAFF. The V call is TRBV6-2 or TRBV6-3, the J call TRBJ1-1; 7 positions match TRBD1. CDR3 length: 17 amino acids. The V and J ends lost 3 bases and 3 bases, in that order; junction bases with no gene match: 13. Per germline, CDR1 MNHEY and CDR2 SVGEGT.

This clonotype was detected many times. This chain links TRBV7-2 with TRBJ2-1; no clear D gene. This CDR3 region has 12 residues. V gave up 5 bases and J gave up 8 bases, with 10 bases separating them. CDR1 is SGHTA, CDR2 FQGNSA, per germline. The CDR3 region has the DNA TGTGCCAGCAGCCCCGTCGTCTATGAGCAGTTCTTC. Translated, it gives CASSPVVYEQFF.

A remark on this clonotype: A clone one base away is much larger, so this may be a read error. The rearrangement uses TRBV4-1 and TRBJ1-5; the D is unclear. This CDR3 has 14 amino acids. Germline loops: CDR1 MGHRA, CDR2 YSYEKL. The CDR3 here is CASGQVGDGQPQHF. As DNA, the CDR3 is TGTGCCAGCGGCCAAGTGGGAGACGGACAGCCCCAGCATTTT.

This clonotype was seen only a few times. The chain links TRBV4-1 to TRBJ1-6, with D unclear. V lost 1 base to trimming and J lost 7 bases, with 2 bases between them. The CDR3 length is 12 residues. In germline, CDR1 is MGHRA, CDR2 YSYEKL. In DNA, the CDR3 is TGCGCCAGCAGCCAAGCCAATTCACCCCTCCACTTT. Translating gives CASSQANSPLHF.

This clonotype was found many times. The rearrangement uses TRBV10-3 and TRBJ2-5; 9 positions match TRBD2. The CDR3 length is 14 residues. With V trimmed by 5 bases and J by 4 bases, 5 bases remained unmatched. Looked up from germline, CDR1 is ENHRY and CDR2 is SYGVKD. CDR3 amino acids: CAISTGTSSETQYF. CDR3 DNA: TGTGCCATCAGTACCGGGACTAGCTCAGAGACCCAGTACTTC.

This clonotype was observed a handful of times. CDR3 protein: CAWSSGQGPYEQYF. Written as DNA, the CDR3 is TGTGCCTGGAGTAGTGGACAGGGGCCCTACGAGCAGTACTTC. The genes are TRBV30 and TRBJ2-7, with 9 bases that match TRBD1. The germline CDR1 and CDR2 sequences are GTSNPN and SVGIG (reference sequence). The CDR3 totals 14 residues. V shed 2 bases and J 2 bases; nucleotides not matched to a gene: 4.

This clonotype was observed at least ten times. V is TRBV12-3 or TRBV12-4 and J is TRBJ2-4; perhaps TRBD2 as D (6 bases). V dropped 3 bases and J dropped 10 bases, with 13 bases sitting between them. There are 13 residues in the CDR3. CDR3 nucleotides: TGTGCCAGCAGTTTGATGCGGGGTACAATTCAGTACTTC. Amino acid sequence: CASSLMRGTIQYF.